Each of the 25 T cell receptor beta chains below was sequenced from the same sample in a study of cytomegalovirus exposure and HLA in healthy donors. 60 Vbeta and 13 Jbeta primers were used in PCR. This table comes from immunoSEQ multiplex PCR, and its TCRdb copy is limited to in-frame clones, with some not included. The sample comprises some 150,000 clones, roughly 9.6% of which are singletons, and roughly 7% rests with the top ten. Material: PBMCs. The receptors come from a woman in her forties in good health and CMV-seropositive.

The chain combines TRBV7-6 with TRBJ2-5; D is unresolved. This CDR3 spans 16 amino acids. V was shortened by 2 bases and J by 1 base, with 14 bases between the two germline ends. The V gene's germline CDR1 is SGHVS and CDR2 FNYEAQ. CDR3 sequence (DNA): TGTGCCAGCAGCTTACAAGTAGAGGCGTTCCAAGAGACCCAGTACTTC. It translates to CASSLQVEAFQETQYF.

This clone was found a few times. CDR3 coding DNA: TGCGCCAGCAGGGCGGGACCCCAAGAGGTAGATACGCAGTATTTT. Its translation is CASRAGPQEVDTQYF. The V call is TRBV5-1, the J call TRBJ2-3; tentative D call: TRBD2 (6 bases). CDR1 is SGHRS, CDR2 YFSETQ, per germline. The CDR3 runs to 15 residues. Trimming removed 5 bases at V and 5 bases at J, with 18 bases between. Drawing the rest from reference TRBV5-1 and TRBJ2-3, the complete variable domain is KAGVTQTPRYLIKTRGQQVTLSCSPISGHRSVSWYQQTPGQGLQFLFEYFSETQRNKGNFPGRFSGRQFSNSRSEMNVSTLELGDSALYLCASRAGPQEVDTQYFGPGTRLTVL.

The chain has TRBV2 and TRBJ2-7; 8 bases align to TRBD1. The V gene's germline CDR1 is SNHLY and CDR2 FYNNEI. The ends lost 7 bases at V and 2 bases at J; junction bases unmatched: 4. The CDR3 is 13 amino acids. CDR3 region: CASKGTGTYEQYF. The CDR3 coding sequence is TGTGCCAGCAAGGGGACAGGCACCTACGAGCAGTACTTC. Looking up the rest from reference TRBV2 and TRBJ2-7 gives the full variable domain: EPEVTQTPSHQVTQMGQEVILRCVPISNHLYFYWYRQILGQKVEFLVSFYNNEISEKSEIFDDQFSVERPDGSNFTLKIRSTKLEDSAMYFCASKGTGTYEQYFGPGTRLTVT.

In this sample, this clone turned up a few times. The V call is TRBV7-3, the J call TRBJ2-1; a possible D gene is TRBD2 (7 bases). Germline V lookup: CDR1 SGHTA, CDR2 FQGTGA. This CDR3 is built from 16 residues. The germline V and J ends were trimmed by 3 bases and 0 bases, with 12 bases remaining between them. CDR3 coding DNA: TGTGCCAGCAGCTTCGGGGGGCCCTCCTCCTACAATGAGCAGTTCTTC. This encodes CASSFGGPSSYNEQFF.

V is TRBV11-3 and J is TRBJ1-1, with a tentative D call TRBD1 (5 bases). The CDR3 loop spans 14 amino acids. V was trimmed by 5 bases and J by 1 base, leaving 11 bases between them. Germline assignment: CDR1 SGHNT and CDR2 YENEEA. CDR3 coding DNA: TGTGCCAGCAGCGCCAATACAGGGAACACTGAAGCTTTCTTT. Its translation is CASSANTGNTEAFF.

This clone was counted only a few times. V usage is TRBV4-3 and J usage is TRBJ1-2; TRBD1 agrees at 7 bases. The CDR3 covers 13 residues. V lost 3 bases and J lost 8; bases outside the gene matches: 6. Germline lookup yields CDR1 LGHNA and CDR2 YSLEER. CDR3 DNA: TGCGCCAGCAGCCAGACAGGGTTGAGGGGCTACACCTTC. Its translation: CASSQTGLRGYTF.

This clone was seen more than once but under ten times. The CDR3 DNA reads TGTGCCAGCAGCTTAACCAGGGAAGAGACCCAGTACTTC. It codes for CASSLTREETQYF. This rearrangement joins TRBV7-2 to TRBJ2-5; D might be TRBD1 (5 bases). The V gene lost 2 bases and the J gene lost 3 bases, with 7 bases spanning the gap. In germline, CDR1 is SGHTA, CDR2 FQGNSA. The CDR3 is 13 residues long. The full variable domain, with the rest looked up from reference TRBV7-2 and TRBJ2-5, is GAGVSQSPSNKVTEKGKDVELRCDPISGHTALYWYRQSLGQGLEFLIYFQGNSAPDKSGLPSDRFSAERTGGSVSTLTIQRTQQEDSAVYLCASSLTREETQYFGPGTRLLVL.

The rearrangement joins TRBV5-6 to TRBJ2-1, with 9 bases fitting TRBD1. The CDR3 is made up of 14 amino acids. J gave up 9 bases and V 3 bases, and 7 bases lay outside the gene matches. Looked up from germline, CDR1 is SGHDT and CDR2 is YYEEEE. The CDR3 DNA is TGTGCCAGCAGCTCTGGACAGGGGAGGGTTGAGCAGTTCTTC. Its translation is CASSSGQGRVEQFF. Variable domain in full (rest from reference TRBV5-6 and TRBJ2-1): DAGVTQSPTHLIKTRGQQVTLRCSPKSGHDTVSWYQQALGQGPQFIFQYYEEEERQRGNFPDRFSGHQFPNYSSELNVNALLLGDSALYLCASSSGQGRVEQFFGPGTRLTVL.

A few counts support this clone. The chain is built from TRBV19 and TRBJ1-5; the D is unclear. CDR1 and CDR2 from the germline V gene are LNHDA and SQIVND (reference sequence). The CDR3 consists of 14 residues. V was pared by 3 bases and J by 5 bases, with 11 bases between. Here the CDR3 DNA reads TGTGCCAGTAGTATGGAGACGAGGGATCAGCCCCAGCATTTT. This sequence encodes CASSMETRDQPQHF.

The gene calls are TRBV5-1 and TRBJ2-7; 8 positions match TRBD2. There are 14 residues in the CDR3. Unmatched junction bases numbered 8, after V lost 4 bases and J lost 5 bases. Germline CDR1 SGHRS, CDR2 YFSETQ. CDR3 sequence: CASSPGVAGNEQYF. The CDR3 region has the DNA TGCGCCAGCAGCCCCGGGGTAGCGGGGAACGAGCAGTACTTC.

This chain connects TRBV2 to TRBJ2-1; TRBD2 aligns across 10 bases. Germline V gene sequence: CDR1 SNHLY, CDR2 FYNNEI. Trimming cost V 7 bases and J 4 bases; bases outside gene matches: 7. This CDR3 spans 15 amino acids. Here the CDR3 DNA reads TGTGCCAGCAAGCGGCTAGCGGGAGCATACAATGAGCAGTTCTTC. Protein product: CASKRLAGAYNEQFF. The full variable domain, its missing parts supplied by reference TRBV2 and TRBJ2-1, is EPEVTQTPSHQVTQMGQEVILRCVPISNHLYFYWYRQILGQKVEFLVSFYNNEISEKSEIFDDQFSVERPDGSNFTLKIRSTKLEDSAMYFCASKRLAGAYNEQFFGPGTRLTVL.

The chain is built from TRBV7-9 and TRBJ1-4, with D unclear. The CDR3 has 14 amino acids. The germline CDR1 and CDR2 sequences are SEHNR and FQNEAQ (reference sequence). With 1 base removed from V and 6 bases from J, the gap between germline ends came to 9 bases. The CDR3 is CASSLVDTDEKLFF. The CDR3 DNA is TGTGCCAGCAGCTTAGTAGACACTGATGAAAAACTGTTTTTT.

Only a few counts were recorded for this clone. The V and J genes are TRBV18 and TRBJ1-2, with 9 bases fitting TRBD1. CDR3 length: 16 amino acids. With V trimmed by 2 bases and J by 2 bases, 6 bases remained unmatched. Germline CDR1 reads KGHSH; CDR2 reads LQKENI. The CDR3 spells CASSPLAGQGNYGYTF. CDR3 DNA sequence: TGTGCCAGCTCACCATTGGCTGGACAGGGGAACTATGGCTACACCTTC. Using reference TRBV18 and TRBJ1-2 for the parts outside the CDR3, the full variable domain is NAGVMQNPRHLVRRRGQEARLRCSPMKGHSHVYWYRQLPEEGLKFMVYLQKENIIDESGMPKERFSAEFPKEGPSILRIQQVVRGDSAAYFCASSPLAGQGNYGYTFGSGTRLTVV.

This clone was seen just once. The chain links TRBV18 to TRBJ2-2, with a tentative D call TRBD2 (5 bases). The length of the CDR3 is 15 residues. The V and J ends lost 1 base and 1 base respectively, with 7 bases between them. Germline CDR1 reads KGHSH; CDR2 reads LQKENI. DNA for the CDR3: TGTGCCAGCTCACCACTCGAGGGGAACACCGGGGAGCTGTTTTTT. Translating gives CASSPLEGNTGELFF.

The chain recombines TRBV11-3 with TRBJ2-1, with TRBD2 identical over 8 bases. CDR1 is SGHNT, CDR2 YENEEA, per germline. The CDR3 runs to 16 residues. Unmatched junction bases numbered 5, after V lost 0 bases and J lost 4 bases. The CDR3 loop is CASSLESGGRYNEQFF. The CDR3 DNA reads as TGTGCCAGCAGCTTAGAGAGCGGGGGCCGATACAATGAGCAGTTCTTC.

This clone was recorded a few times. The V gene is TRBV13, the J gene TRBJ2-2, with 12 bases fitting TRBD1. The junction had 10 bases not matched to a gene; V was cut back by 4 bases and J by 4 bases. Germline V gene lookup returns CDR1 PRHDT and CDR2 FYEKMQ (reference sequence). The CDR3 has 18 amino acids. Here the CDR3 DNA reads TGTGCCAGCAGCTCAAGACGGGACAGGGGGCCGAGCACCGGGGAGCTGTTTTTT. Translating it yields CASSSRRDRGPSTGELFF.

This clone was observed a handful of times. The chain recombines TRBV29-1 with TRBJ1-1, with 10 bases that match TRBD1. The CDR3 covers 15 residues. V shed 6 bases, J shed 1 base, and the junction held 8 bases outside the gene matches. Germline V gene lookup returns CDR1 SQVTM and CDR2 ANQGSEA. Here the CDR3 reads CSVSGTGATNTEAFF. In DNA form, the CDR3 reads TGCAGCGTCTCCGGGACAGGGGCTACGAACACTGAAGCTTTCTTT.

The chain has TRBV5-1 and TRBJ2-3; 10 positions agree with TRBD2. The CDR3 contains 14 residues. Germline V CDR1 and CDR2: SGHRS, YFSETQ. The trim removed 4 bases at V and 6 bases at J, leaving 5 bases unmatched. Here the CDR3 reads CASSQRGGWDTQYF. The DNA of the CDR3 is TGCGCCAGCAGCCAGCGGGGGGGCTGGGATACGCAGTATTTT.

This clone was found a few times. This rearrangement joins TRBV2 to TRBJ2-3, with D maybe TRBD1 (6 bases). Trimming removed 6 bases from V and 6 bases from J, with 19 bases in between. The CDR3 extends over 15 amino acids. Germline CDR1 and CDR2: SNHLY and FYNNEI. This chain's CDR3 is CASSPSSGAWDTQYF. In DNA, the CDR3 is TGTGCCAGCAGCCCATCCTCAGGGGCTTGGGATACGCAGTATTTT.

This chain uses TRBV2 with TRBJ2-5, with D tentatively TRBD2 (6 bases). Germline CDR1 and CDR2: SNHLY and FYNNEI. V dropped 7 bases and J dropped 4 bases, with 13 bases sitting between them. The CDR3 covers 13 residues. As DNA, the CDR3 is TGTGCCAGCATAGGAGGGGCGGGAGAGACCCAGTACTTC. It encodes CASIGGAGETQYF.

This chain links TRBV6-5 with TRBJ2-3, with 10 bases fitting TRBD1. Germline V lookup: CDR1 MNHEY, CDR2 SVGAGI. V lost 7 bases, J lost 3 bases, and 4 bases stayed unmatched. The CDR3 sequence is 14 residues long. CDR3 loop: CASNDRGLTDTQYF. The CDR3 nucleotides are TGTGCCAGCAATGACAGGGGGCTAACAGATACGCAGTATTTT.

In this sample, this clone turned up a few times. The rearrangement uses TRBV5-4 and TRBJ2-1, with 7 bases aligning to TRBD1. The CDR3 sequence is 14 residues long. The V gene end was trimmed by 4 bases and the J gene end by 5 bases; junction bases not matched to a gene: 6. The germline V gene encodes CDR1 SGHNT and CDR2 YYREEE (reference sequence). The CDR3: CASSLRDRHNEQFF. The CDR3 DNA sequence: TGTGCCAGCAGCCTACGGGACAGACACAATGAGCAGTTCTTC.

The table lists this clone with a few counts. This chain's CDR3 is CATLGNGEQYF. The CDR3 DNA sequence: TGTGCCACCCTAGGAAATGGCGAGCAGTACTTC. The chain has TRBV15 and TRBJ2-7; no reliable D call. V gave up 8 bases and J gave up 6 bases, with 11 bases separating them. This CDR3 region has 11 residues. Germline loops: CDR1 LNHNV, CDR2 YYDKDF (reference sequence).

The rearrangement uses TRBV10-1 and TRBJ2-1; 8 nucleotides agree with TRBD2. From germline, CDR1 is WNHNN and CDR2 SYGVQD (reference sequence). The CDR3 sequence is 15 residues long. After removal of 3 bases from V and 8 bases from J, the junction contained 9 bases not matched to a gene. The DNA for the CDR3 is TGCGCCAGCAGTGAAGGAGCGGGGGCTTCCGATGAGCAGTTCTTC. This codes for CASSEGAGASDEQFF.

This clone was detected only a few times. The CDR3 does not close with the conserved phenylalanine or tryptophan, likely indicating a read error. The sample carries other DNA sequences with the same CDR3. The chain carries TRBV5-4 and TRBJ2-2; D might be TRBD2 (5 bases). In germline, CDR1 is SGHNT, CDR2 YYREEE (reference sequence). This CDR3 contains 14 residues. V was shortened by 0 bases and J by 8 bases, with 11 bases between the two germline ends. The CDR3 here is CASSLDGPGGELFL. DNA for the CDR3: TGTGCCAGCAGCTTGGATGGGCCGGGAGGGGAGCTGTTTTTG.